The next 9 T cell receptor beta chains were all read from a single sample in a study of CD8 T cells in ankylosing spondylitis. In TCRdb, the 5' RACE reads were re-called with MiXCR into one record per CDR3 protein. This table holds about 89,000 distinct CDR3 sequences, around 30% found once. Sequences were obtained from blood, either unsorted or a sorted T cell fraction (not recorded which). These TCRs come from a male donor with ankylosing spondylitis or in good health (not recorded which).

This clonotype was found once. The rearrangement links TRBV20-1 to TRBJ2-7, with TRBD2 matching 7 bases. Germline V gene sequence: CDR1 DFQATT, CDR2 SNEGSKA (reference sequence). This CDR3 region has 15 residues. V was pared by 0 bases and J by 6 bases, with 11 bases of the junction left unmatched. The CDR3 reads CSARDAGVPYAEQYF. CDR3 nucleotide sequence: TGCAGTGCTAGAGACGCGGGAGTCCCCTACGCCGAGCAGTACTTC.

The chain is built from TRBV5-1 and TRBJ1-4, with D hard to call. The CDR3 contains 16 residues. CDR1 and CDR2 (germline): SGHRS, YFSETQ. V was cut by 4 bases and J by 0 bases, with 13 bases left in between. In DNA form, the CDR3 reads TGCGCCAGCAGCAGGCAAACCGCTGCAACTAATGAAAAACTGTTTTTT. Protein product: CASSRQTAATNEKLFF. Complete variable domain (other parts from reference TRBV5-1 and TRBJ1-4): KAGVTQTPRYLIKTRGQQVTLSCSPISGHRSVSWYQQTPGQGLQFLFEYFSETQRNKGNFPGRFSGRQFSNSRSEMNVSTLELGDSALYLCASSRQTAATNEKLFFGSGTQLSVL.

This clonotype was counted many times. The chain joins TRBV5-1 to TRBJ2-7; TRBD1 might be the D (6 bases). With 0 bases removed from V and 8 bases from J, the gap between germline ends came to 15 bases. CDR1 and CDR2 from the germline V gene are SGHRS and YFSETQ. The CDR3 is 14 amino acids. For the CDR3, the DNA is TGCGCCAGCAGCTTGGAGCAGGGACAAGAACAGCAGTACTTC. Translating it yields CASSLEQGQEQQYF.

CDR3 loop: CASSRAPGRGEQFF. DNA of the CDR3: TGTGCCAGCAGCCGGGCCCCAGGTCGAGGTGAGCAGTTCTTC. The chain joins TRBV12-3 or TRBV12-4 to TRBJ2-1; D ambiguous. The CDR3 has 14 residues. The V gene lost 6 bases and the J gene lost 9 bases, with 18 bases spanning the gap.

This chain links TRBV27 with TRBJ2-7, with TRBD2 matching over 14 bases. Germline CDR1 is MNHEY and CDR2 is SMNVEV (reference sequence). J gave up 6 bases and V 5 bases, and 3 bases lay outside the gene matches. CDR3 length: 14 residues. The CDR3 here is CASSGTSGSGEQYF. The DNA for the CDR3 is TGTGCCAGCAGTGGGACTAGCGGGAGCGGCGAGCAGTACTTC.

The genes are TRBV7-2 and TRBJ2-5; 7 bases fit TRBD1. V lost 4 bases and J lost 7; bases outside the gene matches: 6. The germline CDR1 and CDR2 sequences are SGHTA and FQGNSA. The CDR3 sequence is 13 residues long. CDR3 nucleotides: TGTGCCAGCAGCTGGGACAGCCCCGGGACCCAGTACTTC. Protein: CASSWDSPGTQYF. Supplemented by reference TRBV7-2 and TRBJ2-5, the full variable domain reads GAGVSQSPSNKVTEKGKDVELRCDPISGHTALYWYRQSLGQGLEFLIYFQGNSAPDKSGLPSDRFSAERTGGSVSTLTIQRTQQEDSAVYLCASSWDSPGTQYFGPGTRLLVL.

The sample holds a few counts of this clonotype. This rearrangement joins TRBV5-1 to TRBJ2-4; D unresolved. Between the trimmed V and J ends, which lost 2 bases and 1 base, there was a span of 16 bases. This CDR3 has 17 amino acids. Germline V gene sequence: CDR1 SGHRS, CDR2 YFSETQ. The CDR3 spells CASSLGEPTLAKNIQYF. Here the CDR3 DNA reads TGCGCCAGCAGCTTAGGTGAACCGACATTGGCCAAAAACATTCAGTACTTC.

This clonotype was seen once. In DNA form, the CDR3 reads TGCAGTGTTCAAAGCGCGGGAGGCTCTGCCTACGAGCAGTACTTC. Protein: CSVQSAGGSAYEQYF. The chain links TRBV20-1 to TRBJ2-7; 8 bases are shared with TRBD2. The CDR3 length is 15 residues. J gave up 2 bases and V 7 bases, and 13 bases lay outside the gene matches. Per the germline V gene, CDR1 is DFQATT and CDR2 is SNEGSKA (reference sequence).

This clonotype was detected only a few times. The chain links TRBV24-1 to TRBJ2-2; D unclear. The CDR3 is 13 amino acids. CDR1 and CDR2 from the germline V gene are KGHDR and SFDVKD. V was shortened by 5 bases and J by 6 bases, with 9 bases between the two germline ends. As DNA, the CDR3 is TGTGCCACCAGTGGTCAGTGGTCCGGGGAGCTGTTTTTT. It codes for CATSGQWSGELFF.